These 24 T cell receptor beta chains were sequenced from one sample in a study of cytomegalovirus exposure and HLA in healthy donors. It was with 60 Vbeta and 13 Jbeta primers that the PCR ran. Measured with immunoSEQ multiplex PCR; TCRdb has only the in-frame clones, and not every one. The data contain approximately 110,000 clones, 74% of them singletons. Sequenced material: PBMCs. Every receptor here comes from a man aged 25 to 45 in good health and CMV-seropositive.

The chain combines TRBV28 with TRBJ2-4; D is undetermined. The V gene's germline CDR1 is MDHEN and CDR2 SYDVKM. CDR3 size: 11 residues. Trimming stripped 2 bases from V and 13 bases from J, with 9 bases between. The CDR3 DNA follows: TGTGCCAGCAGTTTAGGGCAAATCCAGTACTTC. Translation gives CASSLGQIQYF.

The rearrangement joins TRBV11-2 to TRBJ2-7; D perhaps matches TRBD1 (5 bases). Trimming removed 1 base at V and 2 bases at J, with 24 bases between. This CDR3 contains 19 residues. In germline, CDR1 is SGHAT, CDR2 FQNNGV. The CDR3 bases are TGTGCCAGCAGCTTAGTCTCCTTCTCCCGGGTGGACAAGCCCTACGAGCAGTACTTC. This gives the protein CASSLVSFSRVDKPYEQYF.

This clone was observed a few times. The chain links TRBV29-1 to TRBJ2-7, with D possibly TRBD1 on 5 matching bases. Germline assignment: CDR1 SQVTM and CDR2 ANQGSEA. Between the trimmed V and J ends, which lost 6 bases and 3 bases, there was a span of 9 bases. The CDR3 is made up of 11 amino acids. In nucleotides, the CDR3 is TGCAGCGTCCCCCAGGGCTACGAGCAGTACTTC. This sequence encodes CSVPQGYEQYF.

This chain connects TRBV7-2 to TRBJ2-7, with TRBD1 identical over 8 bases. Germline CDR1 is SGHTA and CDR2 is FQGNSA. With 5 bases clipped from V and 5 bases from J, the junction kept 11 bases outside the gene matches. The CDR3 loop spans 15 amino acids. In nucleotides, the CDR3 is TGTGCCAGCAGCGGGCCGGGGACAGGCATCAACGAGCAGTACTTC. Protein sequence: CASSGPGTGINEQYF. Together with reference TRBV7-2 and TRBJ2-7, the CDR3 gives the full variable domain: GAGVSQSPSNKVTEKGKDVELRCDPISGHTALYWYRQSLGQGLEFLIYFQGNSAPDKSGLPSDRFSAERTGGSVSTLTIQRTQQEDSAVYLCASSGPGTGINEQYFGPGTRLTVT.

In this sample, this clone turned up a few times. CDR3 in amino acids: CASSDGTGGREQYF. The CDR3 DNA sequence: TGCGCCAGCAGCGACGGGACAGGGGGGCGAGAGCAGTACTTC. The chain joins TRBV5-1 to TRBJ2-7; 11 bases are shared with TRBD1. The germline gives CDR1 SGHRS, CDR2 YFSETQ. V lost 4 bases to trimming and J lost 7 bases; unmatched junction nucleotides: 7. This CDR3 is built from 14 residues.

The chain combines TRBV10-3 with TRBJ1-6, with 7 bases matching TRBD1. This CDR3 contains 14 residues. V trimming: 4 bases; J trimming: 10 bases; junction bases outside the gene matches: 7. CDR1 is ENHRY and CDR2 is SYGVKD in the germline V gene. The CDR3 DNA reads as TGTGCCATCAGTGGACAGGGTGCTTTGTCACCCCTCCACTTT. Encoded protein: CAISGQGALSPLHF.

The rearrangement links TRBV9 to TRBJ1-1; D not certain. The CDR3 spans 13 residues. Looked up from germline, CDR1 is SGDLS and CDR2 is YYNGEE. V lost 0 bases and J lost 4, with 7 bases in between. This CDR3 reads CASSVDEGTEAFF. In DNA form, the CDR3 reads TGTGCCAGCAGCGTAGACGAGGGCACTGAAGCTTTCTTT.

The chain has TRBV19 and TRBJ1-3, with 7 nucleotides matching TRBD1. This CDR3 region has 16 residues. The germline gives CDR1 LNHDA, CDR2 SQIVND (reference sequence). The J segment lost 2 bases and the V segment lost 6 bases, leaving 10 bases of the junction unmatched. DNA of the CDR3: TGTGCCAGTAGCCCTGACAGGGATCGGCCTGGAAACACCATATATTTT. Its translation is CASSPDRDRPGNTIYF. Combining the CDR3 with reference TRBV19 and TRBJ1-3 gives the whole variable domain DGGITQSPKYLFRKEGQNVTLSCEQNLNHDAMYWYRQDPGQGLRLIYYSQIVNDFQKGDIAEGYSVSREKKESFPLTVTSAQKNPTAFYLCASSPDRDRPGNTIYFGEGSWLTVV.

Only a few counts were recorded for this clone. The V and J genes are TRBV5-6 and TRBJ2-3; 9 bases align to TRBD2. Germline loops: CDR1 SGHDT, CDR2 YYEEEE. This CDR3 comprises 15 residues. V trimming: 3 bases; J trimming: 6 bases; junction bases outside the gene matches: 8. The CDR3 nucleotides are TGTGCCAGCAGCTATGGGACTAGCTTAGAGGATACGCAGTATTTT. Translation: CASSYGTSLEDTQYF.

The gene calls are TRBV6-6 and TRBJ1-1; no firm D call. V lost 1 base and J 1 base, leaving 4 bases between the germline ends. Per the germline V gene, CDR1 is MNHNY and CDR2 is SVGAGI (reference sequence). The CDR3 length is 13 residues. DNA for the CDR3: TGTGCCAGCAGTTACTACGGGAACACTGAAGCTTTCTTT. Translation: CASSYYGNTEAFF.

The chain is built from TRBV2 and TRBJ1-3; weak D call: TRBD1 (6 bases). V lost 6 bases and J 0 bases, leaving 15 bases between the germline ends. The germline V gene has CDR1 SNHLY and CDR2 FYNNEI. The CDR3 runs 16 residues. DNA of the CDR3: TGTGCCAGCAGCCAAGGGGGACGTTCCTCTGGAAACACCATATATTTT. Translating gives CASSQGGRSSGNTIYF.

The rearrangement uses TRBV28 and TRBJ1-2; TRBD1 matches 11 bases. V dropped 2 bases and J dropped 4; count of bases not matched to a gene: 6. CDR3 length: 16 amino acids. Germline V gives CDR1 MDHEN, CDR2 SYDVKM. In DNA, the CDR3 is TGTGCCAGCAGTTTAACTAGGACAGGGGGCACCTATGGCTACACCTTC. Translation: CASSLTRTGGTYGYTF.

The chain joins TRBV7-8 to TRBJ2-3, with D possibly TRBD1 on 6 matching bases. Per the germline V gene, CDR1 is SGHVS and CDR2 is FQNEAQ. V lost 6 bases, J lost 0 bases, and 13 bases lay in between. This CDR3 is 15 amino acids long. This CDR3 is CASRQNRDSTDTQYF. CDR3 sequence (DNA): TGTGCCAGCAGGCAGAACAGGGATAGCACAGATACGCAGTATTTT.

V and J are TRBV5-6 and TRBJ1-2; D call uncertain. Trimming removed 0 bases at V and 7 bases at J, with 7 bases between. The CDR3 sequence is 12 residues long. CDR1 and CDR2 from the germline V gene are SGHDT and YYEEEE. CDR3 loop: CASSLVVSGYTF. The CDR3 DNA reads as TGTGCCAGCAGCTTGGTCGTGAGTGGCTACACCTTC.

The chain has TRBV7-9 and TRBJ1-5; a weak D match, TRBD1 (5 bases). The V end was cut by 1 base, the J end by 4 bases, with 14 bases between. The V gene's germline CDR1 is SEHNR and CDR2 FQNEAQ (reference sequence). CDR3 length: 16 residues. The CDR3 sequence is CASSLGSGSRNQPQHF. CDR3 bases: TGTGCCAGCAGCTTAGGGTCAGGGTCGAGGAATCAGCCCCAGCATTTT.

The CDR3 loop reads CASSSPAAYLQETQYF. The CDR3 region has the DNA TGTGCCAGCAGCTCACCGGCGGCCTACCTCCAAGAGACCCAGTACTTC. This sequence joins TRBV7-9 and TRBJ2-5; D gene unclear. The CDR3 spans 16 residues. Trimming removed 4 bases at V and 1 base at J, with 16 bases between. CDR1 and CDR2 (germline): SEHNR, FQNEAQ (reference sequence).

The V gene is TRBV19, the J gene TRBJ1-4, with D possibly TRBD1 on 5 matching bases. The germline V gene encodes CDR1 LNHDA and CDR2 SQIVND (reference sequence). Trimming stripped 3 bases from V and 0 bases from J, with 14 bases between. This CDR3 spans 17 amino acids. The CDR3 loop reads CASSIATGGTTNEKLFF. The CDR3 bases are TGTGCCAGTAGTATCGCCACAGGAGGGACAACTAATGAAAAACTGTTTTTT.

This chain links TRBV10-3 with TRBJ2-1; 10 bases match TRBD2. The CDR3 runs 18 residues. Germline loops: CDR1 ENHRY, CDR2 SYGVKD. After removal of 0 bases from V and 3 bases from J, the junction contained 8 bases not matched to a gene. CDR3 DNA: TGTGCCATCAGTGAGTCGTCAATAGCGGGGGGACGCTACAATGAGCAGTTCTTC. As protein: CAISESSIAGGRYNEQFF.

The chain's CDR3 is CASSLPGGSDTQYF. CDR3 DNA: TGTGCCAGCTCACTTCCGGGGGGGTCCGATACGCAGTATTTT. The chain carries TRBV18 and TRBJ2-3; 8 positions match TRBD2. The V gene's germline CDR1 is KGHSH and CDR2 LQKENI. This CDR3 region has 14 residues. J lost 6 bases, V lost 4 bases, and 6 bases had no gene match.

The CDR3 DNA sequence: TGCGCCAGCAGTCAATCTCTAATATCGGGGATCACTAATGAAAAACTGTTTTTT. Protein sequence: CASSQSLISGITNEKLFF. This chain connects TRBV23-1 to TRBJ1-4; D is undetermined. TRBV23-1 has ORF status, its function being uncertain. CDR3 length equals 18 residues. V was pared by 0 bases and J by 2 bases, with 16 bases between.

The table lists this clone with a count of one. The chain recombines TRBV18 with TRBJ1-2, with 8 bases lining up with TRBD1. The CDR3 totals 15 residues. With V trimmed by 5 bases and J by 5 bases, 10 bases remained unmatched. Germline CDR1 and CDR2: KGHSH and LQKENI. The CDR3: CASSDPGQGLYGYTF. The CDR3 region has the DNA TGTGCCAGCTCAGACCCAGGACAGGGACTATATGGCTACACCTTC.

The V and J genes are TRBV19 and TRBJ1-2; 9 bases are shared with TRBD1. This CDR3 has 15 amino acids. The V gene's germline CDR1 is LNHDA and CDR2 SQIVND (reference sequence). V trimming: 6 bases; J trimming: 4 bases; junction bases outside the gene matches: 9. Here the CDR3 reads CASRGQGGLTYGYTF. CDR3 sequence (DNA): TGTGCCAGTAGGGGACAGGGAGGATTGACCTATGGCTACACCTTC. Full variable domain (remainder filled in from reference TRBV19 and TRBJ1-2): DGGITQSPKYLFRKEGQNVTLSCEQNLNHDAMYWYRQDPGQGLRLIYYSQIVNDFQKGDIAEGYSVSREKKESFPLTVTSAQKNPTAFYLCASRGQGGLTYGYTFGSGTRLTVV.

The chain is built from TRBV6-6 and TRBJ2-7, with TRBD1 matching 11 bases. Germline assignment: CDR1 MNHNY and CDR2 SVGAGI (reference sequence). V lost 6 bases, J lost 2 bases, and 6 bases stayed unmatched. CDR3 length equals 15 residues. CDR3 loop: CASRSRDRGTYEQYF. The CDR3 nucleotides are TGTGCCAGCAGATCCCGGGACAGGGGGACCTACGAGCAGTACTTC.

This clone has just a few counts. The rearrangement joins TRBV7-6 to TRBJ1-3; no clear D. The CDR3 is 16 amino acids. The germline V and J ends were trimmed by 6 bases and 0 bases, with 15 bases remaining between them. CDR1 is SGHVS, CDR2 FNYEAQ, per germline. The CDR3 loop reads CASSYLDGSSGNTIYF. The CDR3 DNA reads TGTGCCAGCAGTTACCTTGACGGGAGCTCTGGAAACACCATATATTTT.